This record looks at one T cell receptor (beta chain) sequence and its context. The junction departs from the called germline gene at one end, perhaps through a read error. The data belong to a study of T cell repertoires in cytomegalovirus infection. Overall study context: An indication of both CMV infection and matching HLA type came from public TCR beta signatures.

TCRdb passed the reads through MiXCR, listing each CDR3 protein once. The data contain 210,000 or so distinct CDR3 sequences, roughly 6.5% of them seen just once; the ten biggest clones take up around 6.5%. The CDR3 is 13 amino acids. CDR1 is SQVTM and CDR2 is ANQGSEA in the germline V gene. Input material: PBMCs. This chain connects TRBV29-1 to TRBJ1-2; TRBD1 matches at 8 bases. The sequence came from a human donor in good health (CMV status not recorded). Some clones in this sample may be carry-over from other donors' samples. Here the CDR3 DNA reads TGCAGCGTTGAATCCGGGACAGGCTATGTCTACACCTTC. Translating it yields CSVESGTGYVYTF.